One and the same sample provided the 14 T cell receptor beta chains below, sequenced in a study of blood T cell repertoires in COVID-19. TCRdb's copy holds only in-frame clones and misses some; the assay was immunoSEQ multiplex PCR. Of some 93,000 clones listed, 86% were seen once; the top ten hold 7% to 7.5%. Specimen: peripheral blood. The receptor source for this set is a man aged 55-75 years with acute or convalescent COVID-19.

The gene calls are TRBV5-4 and TRBJ2-6; D is unresolved. CDR3 length: 14 amino acids. Germline V CDR1 and CDR2: SGHNT, YYREEE (reference sequence). V was pared by 4 bases and J by 0 bases, with 5 bases between. The CDR3 here is CASSIYSGANVLTF. In nucleotides, the CDR3 is TGTGCCAGCAGCATATACTCTGGGGCCAACGTCCTGACTTTC.

V is TRBV3-1 (or the pseudogene TRBV3-2) and J is TRBJ1-2; D remains ambiguous. V lost 4 bases, J lost 2 bases, and 11 bases lay in between. This CDR3 comprises 14 residues. Germline V CDR1 and CDR2: LGHDT, YNNKEL (reference sequence). The CDR3 reads CASSPGAVNYGYTF. CDR3 DNA: TGTGCCAGCAGCCCTGGAGCAGTCAACTATGGCTACACCTTC.

The chain links TRBV5-1 to TRBJ2-7, with 9 bases matching TRBD1. V shed 5 bases and J 0 bases; nucleotides not matched to a gene: 6. This CDR3 is built from 15 residues. From germline, CDR1 is SGHRS and CDR2 YFSETQ. The CDR3: CASRQQGASSYEQYF. The CDR3, as DNA: TGCGCCAGCAGGCAACAGGGGGCAAGCTCCTACGAGCAGTACTTC.

V is TRBV5-6 and J is TRBJ2-1; 9 positions agree with TRBD2. This CDR3 has 18 amino acids. With 0 bases clipped from V and 4 bases from J, the junction kept 11 bases outside the gene matches. In germline, CDR1 is SGHDT, CDR2 YYEEEE. In DNA, the CDR3 is TGTGCCAGCAGCTTGGCTAGCGGGGTTTACAACACGTACAATGAGCAGTTCTTC. The encoded protein is CASSLASGVYNTYNEQFF.

The V gene is TRBV7-8, the J gene TRBJ1-1; possibly TRBD1 for D (6 bases). This CDR3 region has 14 residues. Germline-derived CDR1 and CDR2 are SGHVS and FQNEAQ. The ends were cut back, 3 bases at V and 5 bases at J, with 13 bases in the middle. CDR3 amino acids: CASSLDDRRTEAFF. For the CDR3, the DNA is TGTGCCAGCAGCTTGGATGACAGGAGGACTGAAGCTTTCTTT.

This clone occurred a few times. The chain recombines TRBV9 with TRBJ1-3, with a tentative D call TRBD1 (5 bases). Germline V CDR1 and CDR2: SGDLS, YYNGEE. This CDR3 is built from 16 residues. V was pared by 4 bases and J by 0 bases, with 14 bases between. The CDR3 protein is CASSLGMTVSGNTIYF. As DNA, the CDR3 is TGTGCCAGCAGCTTGGGAATGACAGTCTCTGGAAACACCATATATTTT.

This chain links TRBV9 with TRBJ1-1; D perhaps matches TRBD1 (5 bases). The CDR3 runs to 16 residues. The V and J ends lost 0 bases and 4 bases respectively, with 16 bases between them. CDR1 and CDR2 from the germline V gene are SGDLS and YYNGEE. This CDR3 reads CASSVDGAWPGTEAFF. DNA for the CDR3: TGTGCCAGCAGCGTAGATGGGGCCTGGCCCGGCACTGAAGCTTTCTTT.

The chain uses TRBV5-5 and TRBJ2-1, with 8 bases matching TRBD2. The CDR3 runs to 16 residues. Trimming cost V 2 bases and J 1 base; bases outside gene matches: 5. Germline lookup yields CDR1 SGHKS and CDR2 YYEKEE (reference sequence). In nucleotides, the CDR3 is TGTGCCAGCAGCTTCGCGAGCGGGAGTTCCTACAATGAGCAGTTCTTC. This gives the protein CASSFASGSSYNEQFF.

This chain uses TRBV7-2 with TRBJ1-2, with TRBD1 matching 8 bases. Germline trimming cut 6 bases from V and 4 bases from J; bases unmatched to any gene: 22. Germline V gene lookup returns CDR1 SGHTA and CDR2 FQGNSA. The length of the CDR3 is 19 residues. Here the CDR3 reads CASRERPGQERSEVYGYTF. CDR3 DNA sequence: TGTGCCAGCAGAGAACGGCCGGGACAGGAGCGTTCAGAAGTCTATGGCTACACCTTC.

The chain recombines TRBV13 with TRBJ1-2; no firm D call. The V gene lost 1 base and the J gene lost 1 base, with 10 bases spanning the gap. The germline V gene encodes CDR1 PRHDT and CDR2 FYEKMQ (reference sequence). CDR3 length equals 15 residues. The CDR3 DNA reads as TGTGCCAGCAGCTTAGACACGGAGGTTAACTATGGCTACACCTTC. Residues: CASSLDTEVNYGYTF.

The genes are TRBV6-1 and TRBJ2-1; 9 nucleotides line up with TRBD2. This CDR3 is built from 17 residues. J gave up 7 bases and V 1 base, and 11 bases lay outside the gene matches. The germline CDR1 and CDR2 sequences are MNHNS and SASEGT. The CDR3 spells CASSEVVGSGSTNEQFF. The CDR3 DNA is TGTGCCAGCAGTGAAGTGGTTGGTAGCGGGAGTACAAATGAGCAGTTCTTC.

The chain joins TRBV5-6 to TRBJ1-5; 9 bases match TRBD1. CDR1 and CDR2 (germline): SGHDT, YYEEEE. The CDR3 runs to 14 residues. V dropped 4 bases and J dropped 7; count of bases not matched to a gene: 6. The CDR3 DNA follows: TGTGCCAGCAGCCGGGGACAGGGCGGACAGCCCCAGCATTTT. This translates into CASSRGQGGQPQHF.

The chain couples TRBV9 to TRBJ2-7, with TRBD1 as a possible D gene (6 bases). Germline CDR1 and CDR2: SGDLS and YYNGEE. V was pared by 4 bases and J by 6 bases, with 17 bases between. This CDR3 region has 14 residues. The CDR3 DNA sequence: TGTGCCAGCAGCCACCAGGGGCTTAATGGCGAGCAGTACTTC. This translates into CASSHQGLNGEQYF.

The chain employs TRBV7-2 and TRBJ1-2; 8 nucleotides match TRBD1. This CDR3 contains 14 residues. CDR1 and CDR2 (germline): SGHTA, FQGNSA. Trimming cost V 4 bases and J 3 bases; bases outside gene matches: 4. The CDR3 is CASSSGQGYYGYTF. CDR3 bases: TGTGCCAGCAGCTCAGGACAGGGTTACTATGGCTACACCTTC. Drawing the rest from reference TRBV7-2 and TRBJ1-2, the complete variable domain is GAGVSQSPSNKVTEKGKDVELRCDPISGHTALYWYRQSLGQGLEFLIYFQGNSAPDKSGLPSDRFSAERTGGSVSTLTIQRTQQEDSAVYLCASSSGQGYYGYTFGSGTRLTVV.